The 30 T cell receptor beta chains in this list originate from one sample, sequenced in a study of neurological immune-mediated disorders. TCRdb independently ran MiXCR on the 5' RACE reads; one entry per CDR3 protein. Of 20,000 to 30,000 distinct CDR3 sequences listed, 5% to 7% are singletons. The material sequenced was PBMCs. The receptors shown here come from a woman aged 35 to 49 in good health.

This clonotype was seen ten or more times. The chain employs TRBV19 and TRBJ2-7, with a possible D match to TRBD2 (5 bases). CDR1 and CDR2 (germline): LNHDA, SQIVND (reference sequence). This CDR3 is built from 13 residues. The V and J ends lost 6 bases and 3 bases respectively, with 12 bases between them. The DNA for the CDR3 is TGTGCCAGTAGCCCGGGAAACCGCTACGAGCAGTACTTC. Protein: CASSPGNRYEQYF.

This clonotype was seen repeatedly, ten times or more. V usage is TRBV5-1 and J usage is TRBJ1-2; TRBD1 is a possible D gene (6 bases). The CDR3 is 13 residues long. The germline CDR1 and CDR2 sequences are SGHRS and YFSETQ. V lost 2 bases to trimming and J lost 6 bases, with 11 bases between them. CDR3 loop: CASSLPGADGYTF. The CDR3 region has the DNA TGCGCCAGCAGCTTACCAGGGGCGGATGGCTACACCTTC.

The table lists this clonotype with many counts. This chain joins TRBV7-9 and TRBJ2-2, with no clear D. Germline CDR1 is SEHNR and CDR2 is FQNEAQ (reference sequence). Trimming pared 3 bases from V and 7 bases from J, leaving 12 bases between. The CDR3 consists of 14 residues. The CDR3 nucleotides are TGTGCCAGCAGCTTGTTACTTTCTGGCGGGGAGCTGTTTTTT. Translated: CASSLLLSGGELFF.

This clonotype was counted many times. The rearrangement joins TRBV7-2 to TRBJ2-7, with D tentatively TRBD1 (5 bases). Germline lookup yields CDR1 SGHTA and CDR2 FQGNSA. The length of the CDR3 is 15 residues. The V end lost 2 bases, the J end lost 6 bases, and 17 bases lay between the germline ends. The CDR3 DNA is TGTGCCAGCAGCTTAACGCAAGCAGGGCTAACCGAGCAGTACTTC. As protein: CASSLTQAGLTEQYF.

This clonotype was recorded many times. The chain links TRBV6-6 to TRBJ1-1, with a weak D call TRBD1 (6 bases). This CDR3 has 17 amino acids. Germline CDR1 MNHNY, CDR2 SVGAGI (reference sequence). The V gene lost 2 bases and the J gene lost 1 base, with 17 bases spanning the gap. CDR3 region: CASSYPRVSRGNTEAFF. The CDR3 DNA reads TGTGCCAGCAGTTACCCCCGGGTCAGCAGGGGGAACACTGAAGCTTTCTTT.

This clonotype was seen repeatedly, ten times or more. The rearrangement links TRBV6-5 to TRBJ2-1; D remains ambiguous. Trimming left V 6 bases short and J 0 bases short, with 18 bases between. Per germline, CDR1 MNHEY and CDR2 SVGAGI. CDR3 size: 17 residues. For the CDR3, the DNA is TGTGCCAGCAGACCAACCAGAGAAAAAAGCTCCTACAATGAGCAGTTCTTC. It specifies CASRPTREKSSYNEQFF.

This clonotype showed up many times. The V call is TRBV28, the J call TRBJ2-3, with 7 bases matching TRBD1. The V and J ends lost 5 bases and 4 bases, in that order; junction bases with no gene match: 9. From germline, CDR1 is MDHEN and CDR2 SYDVKM. This CDR3 region has 15 residues. CDR3 amino acids: CASSVSDRAADTQYF. The CDR3 bases are TGTGCCAGCAGTGTCTCAGACAGGGCAGCAGATACGCAGTATTTT.

In its sample, this clonotype was seen many times. This sequence joins TRBV12-3 or TRBV12-4 and TRBJ2-2, with TRBD2 matching 9 bases. J lost 5 bases, V lost 0 bases, and 13 bases had no gene match. The CDR3 runs 19 residues. The chain's CDR3 is CASSLALRGLAGRTGELFF. The CDR3 region has the DNA TGTGCCAGCAGTTTAGCATTAAGGGGCCTAGCGGGGCGTACCGGGGAGCTGTTTTTT.

The sample holds many counts of this clonotype. The CDR3 DNA follows: TGTGCCAGCAGCCCCGGGACAGGGAGCCAAGAGACCCAGTACTTC. It specifies CASSPGTGSQETQYF. The chain links TRBV3-1 to TRBJ2-5; TRBD1 matches 9 bases. The trim removed 4 bases at V and 1 base at J, leaving 4 bases unmatched. This CDR3 is 15 amino acids long. The germline V gene has CDR1 LGHDT and CDR2 YNNKEL (reference sequence).

This clonotype was detected many times. The V call is TRBV5-1, the J call TRBJ1-1, with 12 bases fitting TRBD1. The germline V gene has CDR1 SGHRS and CDR2 YFSETQ. The CDR3 covers 15 residues. V shed 4 bases, J shed 7 bases, and the junction held 8 bases outside the gene matches. The DNA for the CDR3 is TGCGCCAGCAGCAGGCCGGGACAGGGGGCTATTGAAGCTTTCTTT. Amino acids: CASSRPGQGAIEAFF.

This clonotype was counted ten times or more. The J gene is TRBJ2-5, the V gene TRBV5-1; a weak D match, TRBD1 (5 bases). CDR1 and CDR2 (germline): SGHRS, YFSETQ. This CDR3 comprises 14 residues. V gave up 1 base and J gave up 0 bases, with 7 bases separating them. In nucleotides, the CDR3 is TGCGCCAGCAGCTTGAGGGGCAACCAAGAGACCCAGTACTTC. It yields the protein CASSLRGNQETQYF.

This clonotype was found many times. This chain links TRBV12-3 or TRBV12-4 with TRBJ2-7; D gene uncertain. The CDR3 covers 9 residues. V dropped 9 bases and J dropped 4 bases, with 4 bases sitting between them. DNA for the CDR3: TGTGCCAGACCGTACGAGCAGTACTTC. Translated, it gives CARPYEQYF.

In its sample, this clonotype ranks as medium-sized. The genes are TRBV20-1 and TRBJ2-5; 14 positions match TRBD2. Germline V CDR1 and CDR2: DFQATT, SNEGSKA (reference sequence). V dropped 2 bases and J dropped 5; count of bases not matched to a gene: 7. This CDR3 has 16 residues. CDR3 region: CSARTTSGREGETQYF. The CDR3 DNA reads as TGCAGTGCTAGAACGACTAGCGGGAGGGAAGGGGAGACCCAGTACTTC.

This clonotype is classed as medium-sized (0.01 to 0.1%). The rearrangement joins TRBV4-3 to TRBJ1-1; D gene ambiguous. The V end was cut by 1 base, the J end by 6 bases, with 18 bases between. Germline assignment: CDR1 LGHNA and CDR2 YSLEER. CDR3 length equals 16 residues. The CDR3 region has the DNA TGCGCCAGCAGCCAAGGGCCCCACGGTATTTTCGCTGAAGCTTTCTTT. Residues: CASSQGPHGIFAEAFF.

This clonotype showed up many times. V gene TRBV12-3 or TRBV12-4 combines with J gene TRBJ2-5, with a weak D call TRBD2 (6 bases). This CDR3 is built from 14 residues. V lost 3 bases and J lost 3, with 11 bases in between. The CDR3 DNA follows: TGTGCCAGCAGTTTTGCAGGGAGGAAAGAGACCCAGTACTTC. Encoded protein: CASSFAGRKETQYF.

This clonotype has a count of ten or more. This chain uses TRBV7-9 with TRBJ1-1; D unresolved. The CDR3 runs to 17 residues. The germline V and J ends were trimmed by 1 base and 0 bases, with 15 bases remaining between them. Germline V gene lookup returns CDR1 SEHNR and CDR2 FQNEAQ (reference sequence). The CDR3: CASSLGLLRAVNTEAFF. The CDR3 DNA is TGTGCCAGCAGCTTAGGATTACTTAGGGCGGTGAACACTGAAGCTTTCTTT.

This clonotype was detected ten times or more. This chain links TRBV15 with TRBJ2-1; 7 bases align to TRBD2. CDR1 and CDR2 (germline): LNHNV, YYDKDF (reference sequence). The CDR3 totals 15 residues. V shed 5 bases and J 7 bases; nucleotides not matched to a gene: 11. CDR3 residues: CATSYLAGVANEQFF. In DNA, the CDR3 is TGTGCCACCAGCTATCTGGCGGGAGTAGCAAATGAGCAGTTCTTC.

This clonotype was seen repeatedly, ten times or more. The genes are TRBV28 and TRBJ2-7, with TRBD2 identical over 16 bases. This CDR3 is 13 amino acids long. The V and J ends lost 4 bases and 12 bases, in that order; junction bases with no gene match: 3. CDR1 MDHEN and CDR2 SYDVKM come from the germline V gene. In DNA form, the CDR3 reads TGTGCCAGCAGTTCGGGACTAGCGGGAGGGCTGTACTTC. Translation gives CASSSGLAGGLYF.

This clonotype showed up many times. The chain combines TRBV6-6 with TRBJ2-2, with a possible D match to TRBD2 (6 bases). V was pared by 4 bases and J by 3 bases, with 12 bases between. CDR3 length: 15 residues. CDR1 and CDR2 from the germline V gene are MNHNY and SVGAGI (reference sequence). The DNA for the CDR3 is TGTGCCAGCAGTTGGCGGGAACAGTACACCGGGGAGCTGTTTTTT. It translates to CASSWREQYTGELFF.

The table lists this clonotype with many counts. The chain links TRBV6-2 or TRBV6-3 to TRBJ2-3; 7 bases align to TRBD1. The germline V gene has CDR1 MNHEY and CDR2 SVGEGT. The CDR3 consists of 16 residues. The V and J ends lost 0 bases and 5 bases, in that order; junction bases with no gene match: 8. The CDR3 DNA is TGTGCCAGCAGTTACTCGATCGAAGGGGGCGAAGATACGCAGTATTTT. It yields the protein CASSYSIEGGEDTQYF.

This clonotype appeared many times. The V and J genes are TRBV5-1 and TRBJ2-2; TRBD1 matches 8 bases. The V gene end was trimmed by 2 bases and the J gene end by 5 bases; junction bases not matched to a gene: 2. In germline, CDR1 is SGHRS, CDR2 YFSETQ. The CDR3 length is 14 residues. The CDR3 loop is CASSFYRGTGELFF. For the CDR3, the DNA is TGCGCCAGCAGCTTCTACAGGGGGACCGGGGAGCTGTTTTTT.

This clonotype is categorized as medium-sized. This CDR3 is CASSLAGRNTGELFF. The CDR3 nucleotides read TGCGCCAGCAGCTTGGCTGGACGCAACACCGGGGAGCTGTTTTTT. This rearrangement joins TRBV5-1 to TRBJ2-2; D remains ambiguous. The CDR3 contains 15 residues. V lost 0 bases and J 2 bases, leaving 8 bases between the germline ends. Per germline, CDR1 SGHRS and CDR2 YFSETQ.

This clonotype was picked up many times. The CDR3 here is CASSPSGQANSPLHF. The DNA for the CDR3 is TGTGCCAGCAGCCCCAGTGGACAGGCGAATTCACCCCTCCACTTT. The chain carries TRBV9 and TRBJ1-6; 7 nucleotides align to TRBD1. The V segment lost 4 bases and the J segment 7 bases; nucleotides outside the gene matches: 8. This CDR3 has 15 residues. Germline V gene data show CDR1 as SGDLS and CDR2 as YYNGEE. The variable domain in full, with the rest retrieved from reference TRBV9 and TRBJ1-6, is DSGVTQTPKHLITATGQRVTLRCSPRSGDLSVYWYQQSLDQGLQFLIQYYNGEERAKGNILERFSAQQFPDLHSELNLSSLELGDSALYFCASSPSGQANSPLHFGNGTRLTVT.

This clonotype has at least ten counts. J is TRBJ2-1 and V is TRBV7-2; 8 bases agree with TRBD2. The CDR3 is 17 residues long. With V trimmed by 2 bases and J by 5 bases, 11 bases remained unmatched. The germline CDR1 and CDR2 sequences are SGHTA and FQGNSA. The CDR3 DNA reads TGTGCCAGCAGCTTAATATATCGAGCGGGAGAGCACAATGAGCAGTTCTTC. Translation: CASSLIYRAGEHNEQFF.

This clonotype was picked up many times. The V call is TRBV7-9, the J call TRBJ2-1; the match to TRBD2 covers 8 bases. The CDR3 length is 18 residues. The V gene end was trimmed by 5 bases and the J gene end by 4 bases; junction bases not matched to a gene: 16. Germline lookup yields CDR1 SEHNR and CDR2 FQNEAQ (reference sequence). CDR3 residues: CASSPPFRLAKFYNEQFF. CDR3 nucleotide sequence: TGTGCCAGCAGCCCCCCCTTTAGACTAGCGAAATTTTACAATGAGCAGTTCTTC. The entire variable domain, with the rest obtained from reference TRBV7-9 and TRBJ2-1, is as follows: DTGVSQNPRHKITKRGQNVTFRCDPISEHNRLYWYRQTLGQGPEFLTYFQNEAQLEKSRLLSDRFSAERPKGSFSTLEIQRTEQGDSAMYLCASSPPFRLAKFYNEQFFGPGTRLTVL.

This clonotype was seen ten or more times. CDR3 sequence reads: CASSSRAEQYF. CDR3 nucleotide sequence: TGTGCCTCAAGTAGCAGGGCAGAGCAGTACTTC. The genes are TRBV10-3 and TRBJ2-7, with a possible D match to TRBD1 (5 bases). This CDR3 comprises 11 residues. In germline, CDR1 is ENHRY, CDR2 SYGVKD. The V and J ends lost 11 bases and 7 bases respectively, with 15 bases between them.

This clonotype was found many times. The chain links TRBV9 to TRBJ2-7, with 7 bases aligning to TRBD2. Germline V gives CDR1 SGDLS, CDR2 YYNGEE. Trimming at V came to 0 bases and at J to 6 bases, leaving 6 bases not matched to a gene. The CDR3 sequence is 14 residues long. CDR3 residues: CASSVAAGGGEQYF. CDR3 DNA sequence: TGTGCCAGCAGCGTAGCCGCGGGCGGGGGCGAGCAGTACTTC.

This clonotype was picked up many times. The chain has TRBV5-1 and TRBJ2-5; TRBD1 agrees at 8 bases. With V trimmed by 2 bases and J by 3 bases, 9 bases remained unmatched. CDR3 size: 16 residues. From germline, CDR1 is SGHRS and CDR2 YFSETQ. The CDR3 coding sequence is TGCGCCAGCAGCTTAGCGGCAGGGGGCGGTGAAGAGACCCAGTACTTC. Encoded protein: CASSLAAGGGEETQYF.

This clonotype was observed many times. The chain has TRBV11-2 and TRBJ2-1, with 7 bases matching TRBD2. Trimming at V came to 5 bases and at J to 2 bases, leaving 9 bases not matched to a gene. This CDR3 region has 16 residues. Germline V lookup: CDR1 SGHAT, CDR2 FQNNGV. The CDR3 DNA follows: TGTGCCAGCAGCAGCTCACTAGCGATACCCTACAATGAGCAGTTCTTC. Amino acids: CASSSSLAIPYNEQFF.

By share, this clonotype ranks as medium-sized. The chain recombines TRBV30 with TRBJ1-6, with 9 positions matching TRBD1. This CDR3 has 15 amino acids. Germline loops: CDR1 GTSNPN, CDR2 SVGIG (reference sequence). V trimming: 1 base; J trimming: 7 bases; junction bases outside the gene matches: 5. This chain's CDR3 is CAWSAWTGENSPLHF. CDR3 DNA: TGTGCCTGGAGTGCCTGGACAGGGGAGAATTCACCCCTCCACTTT.